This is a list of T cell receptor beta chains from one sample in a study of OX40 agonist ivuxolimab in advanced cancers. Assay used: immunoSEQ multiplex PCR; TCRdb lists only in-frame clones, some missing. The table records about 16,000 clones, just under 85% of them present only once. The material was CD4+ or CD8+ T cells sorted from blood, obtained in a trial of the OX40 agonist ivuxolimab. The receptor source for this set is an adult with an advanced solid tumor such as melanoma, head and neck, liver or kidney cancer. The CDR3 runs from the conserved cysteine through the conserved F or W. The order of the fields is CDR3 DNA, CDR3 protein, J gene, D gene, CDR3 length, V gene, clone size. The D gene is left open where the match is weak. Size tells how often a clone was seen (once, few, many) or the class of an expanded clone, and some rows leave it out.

cdr3_nt: TGTGCCAGCAGACCAGCGGGACGAGTTGAGCAGTACTTC
cdr3_aa: CASRPAGRVEQYF
j_call: TRBJ2-7
d_call: TRBD2
cdr3_length: 13
v_call: TRBV7-9
clone_size: .

cdr3_nt: TGCGCCAGCAGCTTAATAGCGGGAGGGCAAGGGGAGCAGTACTTC
cdr3_aa: CASSLIAGGQGEQYF
j_call: TRBJ2-7
d_call: TRBD2
cdr3_length: 15
v_call: TRBV5-1
clone_size: .

cdr3_nt: TGTGCCACCAGCGGGGCAGGGCATACCGGGGAGCTGTTTTTT
cdr3_aa: CATSGAGHTGELFF
j_call: TRBJ2-2
d_call: .
cdr3_length: 14
v_call: TRBV15
clone_size: .

cdr3_nt: TGCGCCAGCAGGCCTGACAGGGGCCAGTACAATGAGCAGTTCTTC
cdr3_aa: CASRPDRGQYNEQFF
j_call: TRBJ2-1
d_call: TRBD1
cdr3_length: 15
v_call: TRBV4-3
clone_size: .

cdr3_nt: TGTGCCAGCAGTTATGGGGCAGCTCCAACTAATGAAAAACTGTTTTTT
cdr3_aa: CASSYGAAPTNEKLFF
j_call: TRBJ1-4
d_call: .
cdr3_length: 16
v_call: TRBV6-5
clone_size: .

cdr3_nt: TGTGCCAGTAGTACCGGACTTTTCTACGAGCAGTACTTC
cdr3_aa: CASSTGLFYEQYF
j_call: TRBJ2-7
d_call: .
cdr3_length: 13
v_call: TRBV19
clone_size: .

cdr3_nt: TGTGCCAGCAGTTTAGGCAGATCCTACGAGCAGTACTTC
cdr3_aa: CASSLGRSYEQYF
j_call: TRBJ2-7
d_call: .
cdr3_length: 13
v_call: TRBV27
clone_size: .

cdr3_nt: TGTGCCAGCAGCTCGTTCGTGCGGGACACCGGGGAGCTGTTTTTT
cdr3_aa: CASSSFVRDTGELFF
j_call: TRBJ2-2
d_call: .
cdr3_length: 15
v_call: TRBV7-9
clone_size: .

cdr3_nt: TGTGCCCACACGGGGGGACAGCAAGAGACCCAGTACTTC
cdr3_aa: CAHTGGQQETQYF
j_call: TRBJ2-5
d_call: .
cdr3_length: 13
v_call: TRBV6-6
clone_size: .

cdr3_nt: TGTGCCAGCAGCCCCGAGATCGGAAGAAAACTGTTTTTT
cdr3_aa: CASSPEIGRKLFF
j_call: TRBJ1-4
d_call: .
cdr3_length: 13
v_call: TRBV11-2
clone_size: .

cdr3_nt: TGTGCCATCAGGGGGACAGGGGACTATGGCTACACCTTC
cdr3_aa: CAIRGTGDYGYTF
j_call: TRBJ1-2
d_call: TRBD1
cdr3_length: 13
v_call: TRBV10-3
clone_size: .

cdr3_nt: TGTGCCAGCAGCCCCCGTCTAACTAGCTCCAACAATGAGCAGTTCTTC
cdr3_aa: CASSPRLTSSNNEQFF
j_call: TRBJ2-1
d_call: .
cdr3_length: 16
v_call: TRBV7-8
clone_size: .

cdr3_nt: TGTGCCAGCAGCTACCACCCCGGGACTAGCGGGATGGGGCAAGATACGCAGTATTTT
cdr3_aa: CASSYHPGTSGMGQDTQYF
j_call: TRBJ2-3
d_call: TRBD2
cdr3_length: 19
v_call: TRBV5-6
clone_size: .

cdr3_nt: TGTGCCAGCAGTAGTATGCGGGACAATGAGCAGTTCTTC
cdr3_aa: CASSSMRDNEQFF
j_call: TRBJ2-1
d_call: .
cdr3_length: 13
v_call: TRBV28
clone_size: .

cdr3_nt: TGCGCCAGCAGCCAAACTAGCGGCGCATCCTACGAGCAGTACTTC
cdr3_aa: CASSQTSGASYEQYF
j_call: TRBJ2-7
d_call: TRBD2
cdr3_length: 15
v_call: TRBV4-1
clone_size: .

cdr3_nt: TGTGCCAGCAGCTCGCCCCGGGACAGGGTCTACGAGCAGTACTTC
cdr3_aa: CASSSPRDRVYEQYF
j_call: TRBJ2-7
d_call: TRBD1
cdr3_length: 15
v_call: TRBV7-9
clone_size: .

cdr3_nt: TGTGCCAGCAGCATCGGGACAGCGTCCTACGAGCAGTACTTC
cdr3_aa: CASSIGTASYEQYF
j_call: TRBJ2-7
d_call: TRBD1
cdr3_length: 14
v_call: TRBV7-9
clone_size: .

cdr3_nt: TGTGCCAGCAGCTCGGGGGACCTCGGAGAGACCCAGTACTTC
cdr3_aa: CASSSGDLGETQYF
j_call: TRBJ2-5
d_call: .
cdr3_length: 14
v_call: TRBV13
clone_size: .

cdr3_nt: TGCAGCGTTGAACTAATAGGCACCATATATTTT
cdr3_aa: CSVELIGTIYF
j_call: TRBJ1-3
d_call: .
cdr3_length: 11
v_call: TRBV29-1
clone_size: .

cdr3_nt: TGTGCCAGCGAGGGGGACAGGGAGTATGGCTACACCTTC
cdr3_aa: CASEGDREYGYTF
j_call: TRBJ1-2
d_call: TRBD1
cdr3_length: 13
v_call: TRBV7-9
clone_size: .

cdr3_nt: TGTGCCAGCAGCTGGACCTTAGGACAGGGTCAAGAGCAGTACTTC
cdr3_aa: CASSWTLGQGQEQYF
j_call: TRBJ2-7
d_call: TRBD1
cdr3_length: 15
v_call: TRBV7-8
clone_size: .

cdr3_nt: TGCGCCAGCAGCCAAGCGAGGCAGGCCTACGAGCAGTACTTC
cdr3_aa: CASSQARQAYEQYF
j_call: TRBJ2-7
d_call: .
cdr3_length: 14
v_call: TRBV4-3
clone_size: .

cdr3_nt: TGTGCCAGCAGTTTCCAGGGCCTTCCCTACGAGCAGTACTTC
cdr3_aa: CASSFQGLPYEQYF
j_call: TRBJ2-7
d_call: .
cdr3_length: 14
v_call: TRBV27
clone_size: .

cdr3_nt: TGTGCCAGTAGCCCCGGGACAGTCTCCTACGAGCAGTACTTC
cdr3_aa: CASSPGTVSYEQYF
j_call: TRBJ2-7
d_call: TRBD1
cdr3_length: 14
v_call: TRBV19
clone_size: .

cdr3_nt: TGCGCCAGCAGCCAAGATCGGGTGGGCGGCCTCCAAGAGACCCAGTACTTC
cdr3_aa: CASSQDRVGGLQETQYF
j_call: TRBJ2-5
d_call: .
cdr3_length: 17
v_call: TRBV4-1
clone_size: .

cdr3_nt: TGTGCCAGCAGCTTAGTCAGGGCGAACACTGAAGCTTTCTTT
cdr3_aa: CASSLVRANTEAFF
j_call: TRBJ1-1
d_call: .
cdr3_length: 14
v_call: TRBV7-9
clone_size: .

cdr3_nt: TGTGCCAGCACCGGTTCGGTAGATAGCAATCAGCCCCAGCATTTT
cdr3_aa: CASTGSVDSNQPQHF
j_call: TRBJ1-5
d_call: .
cdr3_length: 15
v_call: TRBV2
clone_size: .

cdr3_nt: TGTGCCAGCTCACCCCTACAGGACGGGTCCTACGAGCAGTACTTC
cdr3_aa: CASSPLQDGSYEQYF
j_call: TRBJ2-7
d_call: .
cdr3_length: 15
v_call: TRBV18
clone_size: .

cdr3_nt: TGTGCCAGCAGCTTTACCGCGGGCGAGCAGTACTTC
cdr3_aa: CASSFTAGEQYF
j_call: TRBJ2-7
d_call: .
cdr3_length: 12
v_call: TRBV7-9
clone_size: few

cdr3_nt: TGTGCCAGCAGTTACGGCCGGGCCTATGAGCAGTTCTTC
cdr3_aa: CASSYGRAYEQFF
j_call: TRBJ2-1
d_call: .
cdr3_length: 13
v_call: TRBV6-5
clone_size: .

cdr3_nt: TGTGCCAGCAGTTTATGGCAGAACACTGAAGCTTTCTTT
cdr3_aa: CASSLWQNTEAFF
j_call: TRBJ1-1
d_call: .
cdr3_length: 13
v_call: TRBV27
clone_size: .

cdr3_nt: TGTGCCAGCAGCGTAGAACCAGGGACAGCCGGAAACACCATATATTTT
cdr3_aa: CASSVEPGTAGNTIYF
j_call: TRBJ1-3
d_call: TRBD1
cdr3_length: 16
v_call: TRBV9
clone_size: few

cdr3_nt: TGTGCCAGCAGTGTTTTCAGGGACTACGAGCAGTACTTC
cdr3_aa: CASSVFRDYEQYF
j_call: TRBJ2-7
d_call: .
cdr3_length: 13
v_call: TRBV2
clone_size: .

cdr3_nt: TGTGCCAGCAGTTTATCGGTCACAGATACGCAGTATTTT
cdr3_aa: CASSLSVTDTQYF
j_call: TRBJ2-3
d_call: .
cdr3_length: 13
v_call: TRBV27
clone_size: once

cdr3_nt: TGTGCCAGCACCCTAGACGGCAGGCCAGAGACCCAGTACTTC
cdr3_aa: CASTLDGRPETQYF
j_call: TRBJ2-5
d_call: .
cdr3_length: 14
v_call: TRBV7-2
clone_size: .

cdr3_nt: TGTGCCAGCAGTGAATATTCCCTCACAGATACGCAGTATTTT
cdr3_aa: CASSEYSLTDTQYF
j_call: TRBJ2-3
d_call: .
cdr3_length: 14
v_call: TRBV25-1
clone_size: .

cdr3_nt: TGCGCCAGCAGCCAAGAAAGTGAAAAACTGTTTTTT
cdr3_aa: CASSQESEKLFF
j_call: TRBJ1-4
d_call: .
cdr3_length: 12
v_call: TRBV4-1
clone_size: once

cdr3_nt: TGTGCCAGCAGCTTAGTGGGCGGGAGTAGGGATGAGCAGTTCTTC
cdr3_aa: CASSLVGGSRDEQFF
j_call: TRBJ2-1
d_call: TRBD2
cdr3_length: 15
v_call: TRBV7-6
clone_size: .

cdr3_nt: TGTGCCACCAGAAGCGGGAGATCCTATGAGCAGTTCTTC
cdr3_aa: CATRSGRSYEQFF
j_call: TRBJ2-1
d_call: TRBD2
cdr3_length: 13
v_call: TRBV15
clone_size: once

cdr3_nt: TGCGCCAGCAGTGAGTCGCCGGGAGCGGGATATGAGCAGTTCTTC
cdr3_aa: CASSESPGAGYEQFF
j_call: TRBJ2-1
d_call: TRBD2
cdr3_length: 15
v_call: TRBV10-1
clone_size: .

cdr3_nt: TGTGCCAGCAGTTATTCGGGACAGCAAGAGACCCAGTACTTC
cdr3_aa: CASSYSGQQETQYF
j_call: TRBJ2-5
d_call: TRBD1
cdr3_length: 14
v_call: TRBV6-5
clone_size: few

cdr3_nt: TGTGCCAGCAGTTTAGGGGGATCCAAAAACATTCAGTACTTC
cdr3_aa: CASSLGGSKNIQYF
j_call: TRBJ2-4
d_call: .
cdr3_length: 14
v_call: TRBV27
clone_size: .

cdr3_nt: TGTGCCATCAGTGAAAAGGGGGCTGTCACTGAAGCTTTCTTT
cdr3_aa: CAISEKGAVTEAFF
j_call: TRBJ1-1
d_call: TRBD1
cdr3_length: 14
v_call: TRBV10-3
clone_size: .

cdr3_nt: TGCGCCAGCAGCCAAGAGGCAGGAATGAACTATGGCTACACCTTC
cdr3_aa: CASSQEAGMNYGYTF
j_call: TRBJ1-2
d_call: .
cdr3_length: 15
v_call: TRBV4-3
clone_size: .